The clone carrying this TCR beta chain has more than one count but fewer than ten. The record originates from a study of OX40 agonist ivuxolimab in advanced cancers. Turning to the study itself: An agonistic human IgG2 monoclonal antibody against OX40 (CD134) was given. Of mixed ages from roughly 23 to 80 and averaging about 56 years, the group was 65% to 85% male.

The CDR3 covers 14 residues. Germline V gene data show CDR1 as LGHNA and CDR2 as YSLEER. Trimming removed 3 bases from V and 5 bases from J, with 10 bases in between. TCRdb keeps only in-frame clones here, not all; method: immunoSEQ multiplex PCR. The sample records 12,000 to 15,000 clones, 76% being singletons. Sequences were derived from CD4+ or CD8+ T cells sorted from blood, sampled in a trial of the OX40 agonist ivuxolimab. This clonotype originated in an adult with an advanced solid tumor such as melanoma, head and neck, liver or kidney cancer. This chain links TRBV4-3 with TRBJ2-2; TRBD1 is a possible D gene (5 bases). The CDR3 sequence is CASSHRQSTGELFF. In nucleotides, the CDR3 is TGCGCCAGCAGCCATCGACAGAGTACCGGGGAGCTGTTTTTT.